Below are 18 T cell receptor beta chains sequenced from a single sample in a study of human T cells and chemical hapten exposure. TCRdb re-derived calls from the RACE reads in MiXCR, one entry per CDR3 protein. The sample yields about 120,000 distinct CDR3 sequences, roughly 12% seen once. Time point defined: patch test 1, 2 weeks after DPC sensitization. As to treatment: therapeutic diphenylcyclopropenone sensitization with weekly scalp DPC. Sequenced here: whole blood, sampled in connection with sensitization to the hapten diphenylcyclopropenone (DPC). Source of these receptors: a woman aged 50 to 65 with alopecia areata. Some clones in this sample may be carry-over from other donors' samples.

This clonotype was counted many times. The chain links TRBV3-1 to TRBJ2-3; 8 bases are shared with TRBD1. Germline CDR1 LGHDT, CDR2 YNNKEL (reference sequence). Germline trimming cut 0 bases from V and 1 base from J; bases unmatched to any gene: 9. The CDR3 is 18 amino acids. The CDR3 nucleotides are TGTGCCAGCAGCCAAGATCGGACAGGGACCCCGGGCACAGATACGCAGTATTTT. This encodes CASSQDRTGTPGTDTQYF.

V gene TRBV11-3 combines with J gene TRBJ2-7; D is possibly TRBD2 (7 bases). The CDR3 covers 13 residues. Trimming took off 5 bases at V and 3 bases at J, with 11 bases between the two ends. CDR1 is SGHNT and CDR2 is YENEEA in the germline V gene. The CDR3 nucleotides read TGTGCCAGCAGCCTTAGGGGGGGCTACGAGCAGTACTTC. Encoded protein: CASSLRGGYEQYF.

This clonotype was detected ten times or more. CDR3 coding DNA: TGTGCCACCAACAGGGAGAAGTCCTACAATGAGCAGTTCTTC. Translation: CATNREKSYNEQFF. This chain links TRBV2 with TRBJ2-1; maybe TRBD1 (6 bases). CDR1 SNHLY and CDR2 FYNNEI come from the germline V gene. The CDR3 has 14 amino acids. V was shortened by 10 bases and J by 1 base, with 14 bases between the two germline ends.

As DNA, the CDR3 is TGTGCCAGCAGGGGACAGGGGAGATTAAACATGAACACTGAAGCTTTCTTT. Translating gives CASRGQGRLNMNTEAFF. V gene TRBV6-1 combines with J gene TRBJ1-1; 10 nucleotides line up with TRBD1. This CDR3 region has 17 residues. Germline V lookup: CDR1 MNHNS, CDR2 SASEGT. V lost 6 bases, J lost 0 bases, and 10 bases stayed unmatched.

The CDR3 sequence: CASSALAGYEQYF. The DNA of the CDR3 is TGTGCCAGCAGTGCCCTAGCGGGCTACGAGCAGTACTTC. This rearrangement joins TRBV6-2 or TRBV6-3 to TRBJ2-7, with TRBD2 matching 8 bases. The CDR3 totals 13 residues. V lost 5 bases, J lost 3 bases, and 3 bases stayed unmatched. CDR1 is MNHEY, CDR2 SVGEGT, per germline.

This clonotype occurred a few times. The chain links TRBV7-9 to TRBJ1-6, with D possibly being TRBD1 (5 bases). Germline CDR1 reads SEHNR; CDR2 reads FQNEAQ (reference sequence). The V and J ends lost 5 bases and 6 bases respectively, with 14 bases between them. This CDR3 is 15 amino acids long. CDR3: CASSVTGGSNSPLHF. CDR3 DNA: TGTGCCAGCAGCGTCACCGGGGGTAGTAATTCACCCCTCCACTTT.

This clonotype was found a few times. The J gene is TRBJ2-7, the V gene TRBV5-5; a possible D gene is TRBD2 (5 bases). The germline V and J ends were trimmed by 2 bases and 6 bases, with 9 bases remaining between them. The CDR3 is 12 amino acids. Germline values: CDR1 SGHKS, CDR2 YYEKEE (reference sequence). The chain's CDR3 is CASSFEGIEQYF. The CDR3 nucleotides read TGTGCCAGCAGCTTTGAGGGCATCGAGCAGTACTTC.

The gene calls are TRBV28 and TRBJ1-2; a possible D gene is TRBD1 (6 bases). Trimming took 5 bases from V and 5 from J, leaving 15 bases between them. This CDR3 has 14 amino acids. Germline CDR1 is MDHEN and CDR2 is SYDVKM. The DNA for the CDR3 is TGTGCCAGCAGTACCACCACAGGGTCATATGGCTACACCTTC. Translating it yields CASSTTTGSYGYTF.

Remarks on this clonotype: The conserved phenylalanine or tryptophan is not found at the CDR3 terminus, so this likely reflects a read error. The J gene is TRBJ2-2, the V gene TRBV6-1, with D perhaps given as TRBD1 or TRBD2 (5 bases each). Germline V CDR1 and CDR2: MNHNS, SASEGT. This CDR3 has 15 amino acids. Trimming pared 7 bases from V and 6 bases from J, leaving 18 bases between. The CDR3 reads CASKPAGSDAGELFY. CDR3 nucleotides: TGTGCCAGCAAGCCGGCAGGGAGCGACGCCGGGGAGCTGTTTTAT.

This clonotype was detected a few times. The CDR3: CASSPLSFRGTDTQYF. The CDR3, as DNA: TGTGCCAGCAGCCCCCTCTCTTTTCGTGGGACAGATACGCAGTATTTT. The rearrangement links TRBV7-2 to TRBJ2-3, with D uncertain. The CDR3 runs 16 residues. V was trimmed by 5 bases and J by 3 bases, leaving 18 bases between them. Germline CDR1 is SGHTA and CDR2 is FQGNSA.

This clonotype turned up a few times. The rearrangement links TRBV29-1 to TRBJ1-4; D gene unclear. Germline CDR1 is SQVTM and CDR2 is ANQGSEA. The V end lost 7 bases, the J end lost 0 bases, and 9 bases lay between the germline ends. The length of the CDR3 is 13 residues. CDR3 DNA: TGCAGCGCCGCAGGTGCAACTAATGAAAAACTGTTTTTT. Its protein product is CSAAGATNEKLFF.

This clonotype was observed at least ten times. The chain links TRBV7-2 to TRBJ2-7; D is undetermined. CDR3 length: 13 residues. Germline CDR1 is SGHTA and CDR2 is FQGNSA. V lost 6 bases and J lost 7, with 16 bases in between. The CDR3 spells CASSSWDEEEQYF. CDR3 DNA: TGTGCCAGCAGTTCGTGGGATGAGGAGGAGCAGTACTTC.

In regard to this clonotype: A read error may produce the germline difference seen at one junction end. V gene TRBV6-2 or TRBV6-3 combines with J gene TRBJ1-1; TRBD1 aligns across 9 bases. Germline assignment: CDR1 MNHEY and CDR2 SVGEGT. CDR3 length equals 15 residues. The CDR3 sequence: CANSPSHRGLTEAFF. CDR3 bases: TGTGCCAACAGTCCCAGTCACAGGGGGCTGACTGAAGCTTTCTTT.

CDR3 sequence: CASSYTGFSSYNSPLHF. The CDR3 DNA is TGTGCCAGCAGCTATACAGGATTCAGCTCCTATAATTCACCCCTCCACTTT. The chain uses TRBV5-8 and TRBJ1-6; D possibly corresponds to TRBD1 (5 bases). Trimming took 3 bases from V and 0 from J, leaving 13 bases between them. This CDR3 contains 17 residues. Germline CDR1 is SGHTS and CDR2 is YDEGEE.

This clonotype was seen repeatedly, ten times or more. Germline is not matched at one junction end, which may reflect a read error. The chain recombines TRBV5-1 with TRBJ2-1; a possible D gene is TRBD1 (6 bases). From germline, CDR1 is SGHRS and CDR2 YFSETQ. The CDR3 has 11 residues. The CDR3 nucleotides read TGCGCCAGCAGCTTGGGACAGGTTTCGATCTTC. Residues: CASSLGQVSIF.

Ten or more counts support this clonotype. The CDR3 reads CASSPRGRAPYEAFF. CDR3 DNA: TGTGCCAGCTCCCCTCGGGGCAGGGCACCCTATGAAGCTTTCTTT. The rearrangement links TRBV6-2 or TRBV6-3 to TRBJ1-1, with D possibly matching TRBD1 (5 bases). This CDR3 spans 15 amino acids. Trimming removed 8 bases at V and 7 bases at J, with 23 bases between. From germline, CDR1 is MNHEY and CDR2 SVGEGT.

This clonotype has only a few counts. The CDR3 here is CASSSGNGAGYTF. The CDR3 DNA is TGTGCCAGCAGTTCTGGGAACGGGGCTGGCTACACCTTC. The V call is TRBV12-3 or TRBV12-4, the J call TRBJ1-2, with D possibly TRBD1 on 5 matching bases. V lost 4 bases, J lost 7 bases, and 13 bases lay in between. This CDR3 region has 13 residues.

The rearrangement joins TRBV28 to TRBJ1-5; D is uncertain. Germline V gene sequence: CDR1 MDHEN, CDR2 SYDVKM. The CDR3 length is 12 residues. V was trimmed by 5 bases and J by 7 bases, leaving 9 bases between them. The CDR3 DNA follows: TGTGCCAGCAGTACGGCAGGACAGCCCCAGCATTTT. This gives the protein CASSTAGQPQHF.